This T cell receptor beta chain was sequenced in a study of blood T cell repertoires in COVID-19. As for the study in general: COVID-19 samples, acute and convalescent, were from the United States, Italy and Spain. Sample material is recorded as cDNA or gDNA derived from T cells, B-cell-depleted T cells, or PBMCs.

The CDR3 has 19 residues. V was pared by 4 bases and J by 4 bases, with 11 bases of the junction left unmatched. Germline V gives CDR1 SEHNR, CDR2 FQNEAQ (reference sequence). In the source study's methods: How many nucleated cells were present was estimated from reference gene primer amplification. Profiled with immunoSEQ multiplex PCR; TCRdb holds only in-frame clones, not every one. V and J calls and clone size come straight from that table; D and trimming were deduced from the DNA. The table lists just under 350,000 clones, about 90% of them singletons. Sequenced sample: peripheral blood. The gene calls are TRBV7-9 and TRBJ2-2, with 14 nucleotides matching TRBD2. The TCR was taken from a woman between 18 and 29 years old who had recovered from COVID-19. CDR3 in amino acids: CASSSPGTSGSGGTGELFF. The CDR3 nucleotides are TGTGCCAGCAGCTCACCCGGGACTAGCGGGAGTGGTGGCACCGGGGAGCTGTTTTTT. Full variable domain (outside the CDR3, taken from reference TRBV7-9 and TRBJ2-2): DTGVSQNPRHKITKRGQNVTFRCDPISEHNRLYWYRQTLGQGPEFLTYFQNEAQLEKSRLLSDRFSAERPKGSFSTLEIQRTEQGDSAMYLCASSSPGTSGSGGTGELFFGEGSRLTVL.